One sample yielded the 22 T cell receptor beta chains listed below, sequenced in a study of shared clonotypes between healthy human individuals. Assay used: immunoSEQ multiplex PCR; TCRdb lists only in-frame clones, some missing. The table has about 690,000 clones, less than 95% seen once; the top ten hold 34%. What was sequenced was memory CD8+ T cells from PBMCs. The subset: CD45RO+ cells pooled with CCR7-negative TemRA cells. Source of these receptors: a man younger than 30 in good health. Some clones in this sample may be carry-over from other donors' samples.

As for this clone: At the DNA level, this CDR3 is encoded by other sequences in the same sample as well. The chain employs TRBV4-3 and TRBJ2-1; the D is unclear. The germline CDR1 and CDR2 sequences are LGHNA and YSLEER. The CDR3 spans 14 residues. Trimming removed 0 bases at V and 4 bases at J, with 7 bases between. The CDR3 spells CASSQDGTYNEQFF. The CDR3 bases are TGCGCCAGCAGCCAAGATGGAACTTACAATGAGCAGTTCTTC.

This chain links TRBV4-1 with TRBJ2-1, with D possibly TRBD1 on 5 matching bases. Looked up from germline, CDR1 is MGHRA and CDR2 is YSYEKL. The CDR3 sequence is 16 residues long. V gave up 4 bases and J gave up 2 bases, with 15 bases separating them. The CDR3 bases are TGCGCCAGCAGCCCGGTGGGGCTGTTAGCCTACAATGAGCAGTTCTTC. Its protein product is CASSPVGLLAYNEQFF.

V gene TRBV11-2 combines with J gene TRBJ2-3; D uncertain. The V end was cut by 2 bases, the J end by 5 bases, with 14 bases between. Germline V gives CDR1 SGHAT, CDR2 FQNNGV. The CDR3 has 15 residues. CDR3 in DNA: TGTGCCAGCAGCTTACCTCTTGTAAATGGAGATACGCAGTATTTT. Translated: CASSLPLVNGDTQYF.

This clone turned up a few times. This chain links TRBV4-1 with TRBJ2-5, with 12 bases lining up with TRBD2. The germline gives CDR1 MGHRA, CDR2 YSYEKL. V shed 5 bases and J 2 bases; nucleotides not matched to a gene: 3. This CDR3 has 15 amino acids. DNA for the CDR3: TGCGCCAGCAGCAAGCTAGCGGGAGGGCAAGAGACCCAGTACTTC. This encodes CASSKLAGGQETQYF.

The chain employs TRBV25-1 and TRBJ1-2; tentatively, D is TRBD1 (6 bases). Germline lookup yields CDR1 MGHDK and CDR2 SYGVNS. The CDR3 is 14 amino acids. V was cut by 7 bases and J by 4 bases, with 16 bases left in between. For the CDR3, the DNA is TGTGCCAGCACTCGCCAGGGAGGGGGCTATGGCTACACCTTC. Translated, it gives CASTRQGGGYGYTF.

This clone has just one count. This chain connects TRBV7-2 to TRBJ2-5; D call uncertain. There are 16 residues in the CDR3. The germline gives CDR1 SGHTA, CDR2 FQGNSA. V gave up 0 bases and J gave up 4 bases, with 15 bases separating them. CDR3 amino acids: CASSLARASLGETQYF. In DNA, the CDR3 is TGTGCCAGCAGCTTAGCGAGAGCCTCCCTTGGAGAGACCCAGTACTTC.

This chain connects TRBV2 to TRBJ2-7; 11 bases fit TRBD2. After removal of 8 bases from V and 3 bases from J, the junction contained 9 bases not matched to a gene. The CDR3 consists of 15 residues. The germline gives CDR1 SNHLY, CDR2 FYNNEI. The CDR3 DNA reads as TGTGCCAGCCAGACTAGCGGGATAGGGTTCTACGAGCAGTACTTC. Amino acid sequence: CASQTSGIGFYEQYF. Variable domain in full (rest from reference TRBV2 and TRBJ2-7): EPEVTQTPSHQVTQMGQEVILRCVPISNHLYFYWYRQILGQKVEFLVSFYNNEISEKSEIFDDQFSVERPDGSNFTLKIRSTKLEDSAMYFCASQTSGIGFYEQYFGPGTRLTVT.

The J gene is TRBJ2-5, the V gene TRBV27; perhaps TRBD2 as D (5 bases). V lost 6 bases to trimming and J lost 7 bases, with 21 bases between them. The CDR3 contains 15 residues. The germline gives CDR1 MNHEY, CDR2 SMNVEV (reference sequence). The CDR3 coding sequence is TGTGCCAGCAGAGATGGCGTTACGGGATGGGGGACCCAGTACTTC. Translated, it gives CASRDGVTGWGTQYF.

This chain joins TRBV23-1 and TRBJ1-1; no definite D call. TRBV23-1 is an ORF for which the function is uncertain. V gave up 6 bases and J gave up 1 base, with 12 bases separating them. The CDR3 covers 14 residues. CDR3 protein: CASRDPAGNTEAFF. Here the CDR3 DNA reads TGCGCCAGCAGGGACCCGGCAGGGAACACTGAAGCTTTCTTT.

The chain uses TRBV7-9 and TRBJ1-2; D possibly corresponds to TRBD1 (5 bases). CDR3 length: 13 amino acids. Trimming pared 1 base from V and 4 bases from J, leaving 7 bases between. Germline V gives CDR1 SEHNR, CDR2 FQNEAQ (reference sequence). CDR3 coding DNA: TGTGCCAGCAGCTTAGGCAGGGTCTATGGCTACACCTTC. Translation gives CASSLGRVYGYTF.

The chain uses TRBV5-1 and TRBJ2-7; 14 nucleotides align to TRBD2. This CDR3 is 16 amino acids long. Germline V gives CDR1 SGHRS, CDR2 YFSETQ. V lost 4 bases, J lost 6 bases, and 9 bases stayed unmatched. For the CDR3, the DNA is TGCGCCAGCAGCCCTCCCGGACTAGCGGGAGGTCTCGAGCAGTACTTC. It is translated as CASSPPGLAGGLEQYF.

V and J are TRBV10-1 and TRBJ2-1; 11 nucleotides line up with TRBD2. J was trimmed by 14 bases and V by 0 bases; bases with no gene match: 9. This CDR3 contains 15 residues. Germline CDR1 reads WNHNN; CDR2 reads SYGVQD (reference sequence). The CDR3 bases are TGCGCCAGCAGTGAGTCCACGACTAGCGGGATGGAAGAGTTCTTC. Protein product: CASSESTTSGMEEFF.

The genes are TRBV7-9 and TRBJ2-5, with D possibly matching TRBD2 (5 bases). CDR3 length: 17 residues. The ends were cut back, 5 bases at V and 11 bases at J, with 30 bases in the middle. Germline assignment: CDR1 SEHNR and CDR2 FQNEAQ (reference sequence). The CDR3 DNA is TGTGCCAGCAGCCCCGAGGCCCACGGGCTAGAGGGAATTGAGCAGTACTTC. Encoded protein: CASSPEAHGLEGIEQYF.

This rearrangement joins TRBV30 to TRBJ2-7; D might be TRBD2 (6 bases). V dropped 5 bases and J dropped 0 bases, with 14 bases sitting between them. CDR1 and CDR2 from the germline V gene are GTSNPN and SVGIG (reference sequence). The CDR3 is 14 residues long. The CDR3 nucleotides are TGTGCCTGGGGGAGGCCGCCACTCTCCTACGAGCAGTACTTC. Amino acid sequence: CAWGRPPLSYEQYF.

This clone was recorded a few times. The V and J genes are TRBV28 and TRBJ2-2; D gene uncertain. The V end lost 6 bases, the J end lost 6 bases, and 8 bases lay between the germline ends. Germline V gene data show CDR1 as MDHEN and CDR2 as SYDVKM. The CDR3 has 12 residues. The CDR3 region has the DNA TGTGCCAGCAGCGCTGGGGCCGGGGAGCTGTTTTTT. Protein sequence: CASSAGAGELFF.

This rearrangement joins TRBV6-1 to TRBJ2-7; 13 bases are shared with TRBD2. V shed 2 bases and J 6 bases; nucleotides not matched to a gene: 4. This CDR3 is 15 amino acids long. The germline V gene encodes CDR1 MNHNS and CDR2 SASEGT. The chain's CDR3 is CASSERGLAGREQYF. CDR3 DNA: TGTGCCAGCAGTGAACGGGGACTAGCGGGACGCGAGCAGTACTTC.

This sequence joins TRBV27 and TRBJ2-7, with 7 bases aligning to TRBD2. V gave up 6 bases and J gave up 6 bases; unmatched junction bases: 11. The CDR3 loop spans 14 amino acids. In germline, CDR1 is MNHEY, CDR2 SMNVEV (reference sequence). CDR3 nucleotide sequence: TGTGCCAGCAGACCTAGGGAGGGCCGAATCGAGCAGTACTTC. Translated: CASRPREGRIEQYF.

The CDR3, as DNA: TGCAGCGTAGCAGGGGGGAGGGAGATAGCTGAAGCTTTCTTT. Residues: CSVAGGREIAEAFF. The V call is TRBV29-1, the J call TRBJ1-1; 7 nucleotides line up with TRBD1. Trimming took 6 bases from V and 6 from J; bases not matched to a gene: 13. This CDR3 has 14 residues. Germline CDR1 and CDR2: SQVTM and ANQGSEA.

This clone was counted once. CDR3 DNA sequence: TGCAGCGCTGACAGGGTGGGTTACAATGAGCAGTTCTTC. As protein: CSADRVGYNEQFF. The V gene is TRBV29-1, the J gene TRBJ2-1; 7 bases fit TRBD1. This CDR3 is 13 amino acids long. Germline loops: CDR1 SQVTM, CDR2 ANQGSEA. Trimming cost V 7 bases and J 4 bases; bases outside gene matches: 7.

This chain connects TRBV18 to TRBJ1-5; 8 bases align to TRBD1. Per the germline V gene, CDR1 is KGHSH and CDR2 is LQKENI. The CDR3 has 17 residues. V lost 2 bases and J lost 4; bases outside the gene matches: 10. CDR3 residues: CASSPTATGDLNQPQHF. The CDR3 DNA follows: TGTGCCAGCTCACCAACCGCGACAGGGGACCTGAATCAGCCCCAGCATTTT. The full variable domain, completed using reference TRBV18 and TRBJ1-5, is NAGVMQNPRHLVRRRGQEARLRCSPMKGHSHVYWYRQLPEEGLKFMVYLQKENIIDESGMPKERFSAEFPKEGPSILRIQQVVRGDSAAYFCASSPTATGDLNQPQHFGDGTRLSIL.

The V and J genes are TRBV11-2 and TRBJ2-3, with 9 bases lining up with TRBD2. The V gene's germline CDR1 is SGHAT and CDR2 FQNNGV. J was trimmed by 4 bases and V by 1 base; bases with no gene match: 9. The CDR3 loop spans 17 amino acids. In DNA, the CDR3 is TGTGCCAGCAGCTTAGTTCCTACAGCGGGAGGAGCAGATACGCAGTATTTT. Protein: CASSLVPTAGGADTQYF.

DNA of the CDR3: TGCGCCAGCAGCCAGGGTCGAGAGGGCCGGGACACCGGGGAGCTGTTTTTT. This encodes CASSQGREGRDTGELFF. This chain uses TRBV4-3 with TRBJ2-2, with D perhaps matching TRBD2 (5 bases). The CDR3 extends over 17 amino acids. Germline V CDR1 and CDR2: LGHNA, YSLEER. Deletions cut 3 bases from V and 3 bases from J, with 17 bases between.